Sequencing of this T cell receptor (beta chain) was carried out in a study of CD8+ T cells in alopecia areata. RNA extraction and reverse transcription yielded cDNA as sequencing template. Using immunoSEQ multiplex PCR, the repertoire was profiled, and TCRdb retains in-frame clones only, with some absent. This repertoire shows more than 200,000 clones, just over 65% found once; its top ten account for roughly 1.2%. General study results and limits: While tofacitinib was given, many expanded lesional clones persisted in scalp and blood.

Turning to this clone: The antigen is unknown.

Noted treatment: oral pan-JAK inhibitor, 5-10 mg twice daily. Per the germline V gene, CDR1 is SGHTA and CDR2 is FQGNSA. The CDR3 is 16 residues long. The V and J ends lost 2 bases and 7 bases respectively, with 20 bases between them. This material consisted of CD4+ T cells sorted from blood, taken around week 44, from a patient treated with tofacitinib. This chain connects TRBV7-2 to TRBJ1-2; D might be TRBD1 (6 bases). This TCR derives from a human donor with alopecia areata. The DNA for the CDR3 is TGTGCCAGCAGCTTATCCCCCAGGGGTTATGAGGCTGGCTACACCTTC. It codes for CASSLSPRGYEAGYTF.